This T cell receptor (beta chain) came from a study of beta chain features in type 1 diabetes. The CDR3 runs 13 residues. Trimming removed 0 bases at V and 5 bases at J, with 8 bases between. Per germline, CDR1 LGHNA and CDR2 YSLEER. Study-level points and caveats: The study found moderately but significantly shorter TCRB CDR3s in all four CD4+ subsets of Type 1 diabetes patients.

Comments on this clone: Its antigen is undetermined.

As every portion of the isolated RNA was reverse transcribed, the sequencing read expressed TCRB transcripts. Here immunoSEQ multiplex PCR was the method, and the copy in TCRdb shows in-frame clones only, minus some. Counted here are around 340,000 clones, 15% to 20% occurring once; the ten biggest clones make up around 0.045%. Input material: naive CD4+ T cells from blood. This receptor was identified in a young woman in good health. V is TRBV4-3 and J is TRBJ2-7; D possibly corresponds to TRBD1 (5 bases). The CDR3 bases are TGCGCCAGCAGCCAAGACCTCAGGGACGAGCAGTACTTC. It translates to CASSQDLRDEQYF.